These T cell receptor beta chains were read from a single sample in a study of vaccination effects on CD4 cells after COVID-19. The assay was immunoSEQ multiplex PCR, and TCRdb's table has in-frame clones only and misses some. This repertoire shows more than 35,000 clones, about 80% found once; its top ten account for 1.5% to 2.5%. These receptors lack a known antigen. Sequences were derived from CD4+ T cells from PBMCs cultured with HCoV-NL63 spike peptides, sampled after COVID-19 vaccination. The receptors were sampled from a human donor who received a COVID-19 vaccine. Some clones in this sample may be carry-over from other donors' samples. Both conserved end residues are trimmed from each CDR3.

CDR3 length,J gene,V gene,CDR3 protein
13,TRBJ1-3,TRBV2,ASSAGTTSGNTIY
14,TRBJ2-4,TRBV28,ASSPQGARAKNIQY
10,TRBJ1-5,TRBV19,ASSIHNQPQH
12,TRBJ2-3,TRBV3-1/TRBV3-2,ASSHGTGSDTQY
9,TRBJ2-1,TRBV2,ASSEVGSPV
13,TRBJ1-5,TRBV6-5,ASSYSRHSNQPQH
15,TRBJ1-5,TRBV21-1,ASRPKGGGEGNQPQH
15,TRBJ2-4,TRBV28,ASSAPLLRPGLNIQY
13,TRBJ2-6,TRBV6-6,ASSFRGSGANVLT
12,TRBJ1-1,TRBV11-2,ASRRGTGGTEAF
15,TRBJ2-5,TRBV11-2,ASSLDRDRGPSETQY
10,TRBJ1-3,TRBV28,ASRRPGNTIY
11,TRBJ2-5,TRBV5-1,ATARGGQETQY
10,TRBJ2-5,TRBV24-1,ATMGDQETQY
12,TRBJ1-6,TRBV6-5,ASTNTAFNSPLH
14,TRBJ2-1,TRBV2,ASSVSLAGGPGEQF
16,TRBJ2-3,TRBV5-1,ASSYRLAGGLKADTQY
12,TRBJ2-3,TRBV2,ASSAGEVADTQY
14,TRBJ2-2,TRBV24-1,ATSDPRLDYNGELF
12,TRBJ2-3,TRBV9,ASSVAAGSDTQY
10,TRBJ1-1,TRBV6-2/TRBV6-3,ASSYGRTEAF
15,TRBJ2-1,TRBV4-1,ASSSSRGRTNYNEQF
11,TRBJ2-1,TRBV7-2,ASTVSKETEQF
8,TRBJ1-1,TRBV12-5,ASGSSEAF
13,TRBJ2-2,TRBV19,ASRQRGGPPGELF
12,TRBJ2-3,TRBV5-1,ASSAPGDTDTQY
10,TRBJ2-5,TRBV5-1,ASSLVPETQY
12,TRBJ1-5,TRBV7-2,ASSGGQYNQPQH